This T cell receptor (beta chain) was found in a study of T cells after posttransplantation cyclophosphamide. This clone was seen only a few times. Its antigen is unidentified. One base away lies a much larger clone, so this may be a sequencing read error. Data came from immunoSEQ multiplex PCR; TCRdb stores just in-frame clones and leaves some out. The table lists tens of thousands of clones, with no singletons. This CDR3 comprises 12 residues. V lost 2 bases to trimming and J lost 6 bases, with 6 bases between them. Germline CDR1 ENHRY, CDR2 SYGVKD. General study findings and limits: Donor CD8+ memory clones often dominated recipient blood repertoires at later times. Recipient CMV seropositivity and CMV reactivation strongly tracked TRB clonality. Tissue-infiltrating T cells from skin or gut overlapped little with blood T cells.

On the day of bone marrow donation, the related graft donor provided peripheral blood. The chain recombines TRBV10-3 with TRBJ2-3; no definite D call. Sequenced: PBMCs. This clonotype originated in a man aged 35 to 55 in good health, CMV-negative, and a related stem cell transplant donor. CDR3 sequence (DNA): TGTGCCATCAGTGAGGTCGTGGATACGCAGTATTTT. Translating it yields CAISEVVDTQYF.